A selection of T cell receptor beta chains follows, all from one sample in a study of CD8+CD57+ T cells in acquired aplastic anemia. TCRdb reprocessed the reads with MiXCR, giving one entry per CDR3 protein. Seen here are under 200,000 distinct CDR3 sequences, roughly 48% observed once, and the top ten hold about 2.6%. The sample consisted of sorted CD4+, CD8+, or CD8+CD57+ T cells (not recorded which) from PBMCs. These receptors all come from a human donor with aplastic anemia. CDR3s leave out the opening cysteine and the closing phenylalanine or tryptophan. Rows give clone size only sometimes, using once, few, many, or a class for an expanded clone.

j_gene: TRBJ1-1
v_gene: TRBV9
abundance: -
CDR3aa: ASSAQGFEAF

j_gene: TRBJ2-2
v_gene: TRBV4-2
abundance: many
CDR3aa: ASSQPTGELF

j_gene: TRBJ2-7
v_gene: TRBV20-1
abundance: -
CDR3aa: SVTGLAGGYEQY

j_gene: TRBJ1-1
v_gene: TRBV29-1
abundance: many
CDR3aa: SVAQGTNTEAF

j_gene: TRBJ2-1
v_gene: TRBV7-8
abundance: many
CDR3aa: ASSLDRILEQF

j_gene: TRBJ1-2
v_gene: TRBV30
abundance: -
CDR3aa: AWRGETGQYGYT

j_gene: TRBJ1-1
v_gene: TRBV7-2
abundance: -
CDR3aa: ASSSGQGGGNTEAF

j_gene: TRBJ2-1
v_gene: TRBV7-6
abundance: -
CDR3aa: ASSPHTGIEQF

j_gene: TRBJ1-4
v_gene: TRBV10-2
abundance: -
CDR3aa: ASSESGGGEEKLF

j_gene: TRBJ2-7
v_gene: TRBV7-2
abundance: -
CDR3aa: ASSLQGAN

j_gene: TRBJ2-5
v_gene: TRBV6-1
abundance: many
CDR3aa: ASRTSGISVETQY

j_gene: TRBJ1-2
v_gene: TRBV24-1
abundance: -
CDR3aa: ATSDWTVNYGYT

j_gene: TRBJ2-2
v_gene: TRBV18
abundance: few
CDR3aa: ASSSGLAGSTGELF

j_gene: TRBJ2-1
v_gene: TRBV5-4
abundance: few
CDR3aa: ASSTRRGGIYNEQF

j_gene: TRBJ2-1
v_gene: TRBV7-9
abundance: many
CDR3aa: ASSVRGQGRIYNEQF

j_gene: TRBJ1-5
v_gene: TRBV11-1
abundance: many
CDR3aa: ASSSSRGVGNQPQH

j_gene: TRBJ1-3
v_gene: TRBV12-3/TRBV12-4
abundance: few
CDR3aa: ASRFGGTAGNTIY

j_gene: TRBJ1-2
v_gene: TRBV9
abundance: once
CDR3aa: ASSVAQDKRYGYT

j_gene: TRBJ2-7
v_gene: TRBV27
abundance: -
CDR3aa: ASSPSIRGGGRVPNEQY

j_gene: TRBJ2-3
v_gene: TRBV9
abundance: -
CDR3aa: ASSVAPGSADTQY

j_gene: TRBJ1-4
v_gene: TRBV10-2
abundance: -
CDR3aa: ASSDGKRGYEKLF

j_gene: TRBJ2-5
v_gene: TRBV7-2
abundance: -
CDR3aa: ASSFAGTAETQY

j_gene: TRBJ2-7
v_gene: TRBV25-1
abundance: -
CDR3aa: ASSEEVLAGGLRYEQY

j_gene: TRBJ1-2
v_gene: TRBV6-1
abundance: many
CDR3aa: ASRGTGDARYT

j_gene: TRBJ2-7
v_gene: TRBV4-1
abundance: few
CDR3aa: ASSRVGYEQY

j_gene: TRBJ1-1
v_gene: TRBV4-2
abundance: -
CDR3aa: TSSQVSSDTGAF

j_gene: TRBJ2-3
v_gene: TRBV6-2/TRBV6-3
abundance: -
CDR3aa: ASSYSIEAGVHTDTQY

j_gene: TRBJ1-1
v_gene: TRBV7-2
abundance: many
CDR3aa: ASSLRWAGNAEAF

j_gene: TRBJ2-7
v_gene: TRBV6-5
abundance: many
CDR3aa: ASRYRHGEQY

j_gene: TRBJ1-2
v_gene: TRBV5-1
abundance: -
CDR3aa: ASSAQGFGNGYT

j_gene: TRBJ2-7
v_gene: TRBV5-1
abundance: many
CDR3aa: ASSFSVDPVYEQY

j_gene: TRBJ1-1
v_gene: TRBV19
abundance: many
CDR3aa: ASSMGTGLSTEAF

j_gene: TRBJ1-3
v_gene: TRBV30
abundance: many
CDR3aa: AWSVLFGNTIY

j_gene: TRBJ1-5
v_gene: TRBV7-2
abundance: -
CDR3aa: ASSSGGQPQH

j_gene: TRBJ1-6
v_gene: TRBV2
abundance: few
CDR3aa: ASSDWDSVSPLH

j_gene: TRBJ2-1
v_gene: TRBV6-1
abundance: few
CDR3aa: ASSHEGGGSYNEQF

j_gene: TRBJ1-5
v_gene: TRBV7-9
abundance: -
CDR3aa: AAGGNQPQH

j_gene: TRBJ1-6
v_gene: TRBV9
abundance: -
CDR3aa: ASSAGTGRGNSPLH

j_gene: TRBJ2-2
v_gene: TRBV7-9
abundance: -
CDR3aa: ASSQLSWYTGELF

j_gene: TRBJ1-1
v_gene: TRBV20-1
abundance: -
CDR3aa: SARGVQGSTEAF

j_gene: TRBJ2-2
v_gene: TRBV19
abundance: many
CDR3aa: ASKTGGTTAGELF

j_gene: TRBJ1-2
v_gene: TRBV6-1
abundance: -
CDR3aa: ASTPGQGDPRGYT

j_gene: TRBJ2-7
v_gene: TRBV9
abundance: -
CDR3aa: ASSGRGPPYEQY

j_gene: TRBJ1-3
v_gene: TRBV29-1
abundance: many
CDR3aa: SVVKAAGNTIY

j_gene: TRBJ2-3
v_gene: TRBV6-4
abundance: -
CDR3aa: ATSDSGTSVPTDTQY

j_gene: TRBJ2-7
v_gene: TRBV2
abundance: -
CDR3aa: ASSQQSYEQY

j_gene: TRBJ2-7
v_gene: TRBV10-2
abundance: -
CDR3aa: ASRSGQNYEQY

j_gene: TRBJ2-7
v_gene: TRBV25-1
abundance: many
CDR3aa: ASSETQVSSYEQY

j_gene: TRBJ2-7
v_gene: TRBV24-1
abundance: -
CDR3aa: ATSEGQGRLEQY

j_gene: TRBJ2-7
v_gene: TRBV4-2
abundance: many
CDR3aa: ASRHRDGVPGVDEQY

j_gene: TRBJ1-4
v_gene: TRBV11-2
abundance: many
CDR3aa: ASSYQPDSYEKLF

j_gene: TRBJ2-1
v_gene: TRBV9
abundance: many
CDR3aa: ASSVGSPPVTYNEQF